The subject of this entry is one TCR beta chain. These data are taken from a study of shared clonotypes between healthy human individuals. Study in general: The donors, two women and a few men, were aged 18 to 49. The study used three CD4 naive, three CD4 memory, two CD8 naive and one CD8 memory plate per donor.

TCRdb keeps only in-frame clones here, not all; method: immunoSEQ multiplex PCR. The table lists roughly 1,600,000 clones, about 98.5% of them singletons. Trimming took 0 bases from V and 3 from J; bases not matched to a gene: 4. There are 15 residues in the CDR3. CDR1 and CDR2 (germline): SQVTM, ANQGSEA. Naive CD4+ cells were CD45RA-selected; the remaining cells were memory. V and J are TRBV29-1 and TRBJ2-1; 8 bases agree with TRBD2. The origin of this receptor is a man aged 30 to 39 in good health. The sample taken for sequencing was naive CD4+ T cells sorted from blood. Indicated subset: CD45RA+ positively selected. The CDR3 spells CSVEDFAGGYNEQFF. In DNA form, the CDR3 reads TGCAGCGTTGAAGATTTCGCGGGGGGCTACAATGAGCAGTTCTTC.